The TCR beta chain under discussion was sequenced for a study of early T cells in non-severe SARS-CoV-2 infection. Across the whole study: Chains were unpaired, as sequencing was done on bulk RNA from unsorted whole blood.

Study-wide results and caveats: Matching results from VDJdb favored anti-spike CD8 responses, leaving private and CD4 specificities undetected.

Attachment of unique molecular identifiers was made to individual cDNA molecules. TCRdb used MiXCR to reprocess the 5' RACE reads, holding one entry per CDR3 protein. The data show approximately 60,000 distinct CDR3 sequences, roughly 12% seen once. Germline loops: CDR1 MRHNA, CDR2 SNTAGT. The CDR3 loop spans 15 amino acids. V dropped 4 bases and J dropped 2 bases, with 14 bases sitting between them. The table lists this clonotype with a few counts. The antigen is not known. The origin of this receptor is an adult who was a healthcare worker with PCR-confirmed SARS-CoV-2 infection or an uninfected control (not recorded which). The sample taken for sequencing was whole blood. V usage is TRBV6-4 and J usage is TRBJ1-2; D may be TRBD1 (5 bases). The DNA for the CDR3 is TGTGCCAGCAGTGGCCGACAGCCACGAAACTATGGCTACACCTTC. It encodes CASSGRQPRNYGYTF.